This TCR beta chain was sequenced during a study of T cell changes during pregnancy in multiple sclerosis. Sequencing used immunoSEQ multiplex PCR; TCRdb keeps in-frame clones, though not all of them. Altogether about 110,000 clones are present, 85% to 95% being singletons, with the ten largest covering 1.5% to 2%. V was clipped by 1 base and J by 8 bases; unmatched bases: 3. The CDR3 is 14 amino acids. From germline, CDR1 is SEHNR and CDR2 FQNEAQ (reference sequence). Sequenced material: peripheral blood, taken after pregnancy. The gene calls are TRBV7-9 and TRBJ1-2; 11 positions match TRBD1. The sequence derives from a female donor with multiple sclerosis, enrolled in a pregnancy study. The CDR3 sequence: CASSLERTGGGYTF. The CDR3 region has the DNA TGTGCCAGCAGCTTAGAGAGGACAGGGGGCGGCTACACCTTC.